This TCR beta chain was identified in a study of blood T cell repertoires in COVID-19. About the study: Acute-phase and convalescent COVID-19 samples originated in the United States, Italy and Spain. The analysed material was cDNA or gDNA that came from T cells, B-cell-depleted T cells, or PBMCs.

Authors' processing steps: Cell counts per sample came from amplifying reference gene primers. Assay: immunoSEQ multiplex PCR; the TCRdb copy retains only in-frame clones and omits some. The V and J calls and the clone size are those of that table, but D and trimming were determined from the DNA. The data show roughly 35,000 clones, over 85% seen once. This CDR3 spans 15 amino acids. Looked up from germline, CDR1 is SGHNT and CDR2 is YYREEE (reference sequence). After removal of 3 bases from V and 3 bases from J, the junction contained 6 bases not matched to a gene. Sequencing input: peripheral blood. This clonotype was obtained from a human donor in a cohort sampled during active COVID-19. The V call is TRBV5-4, the J call TRBJ2-7, with 10 bases fitting TRBD1. Written as DNA, the CDR3 is TGTGCCAGCAGCTCCAGGGACAGGGGAGGCTACGAGCAGTACTTC. Amino acid sequence: CASSSRDRGGYEQYF. Together with reference TRBV5-4 and TRBJ2-7, the CDR3 gives the full variable domain: ETGVTQSPTHLIKTRGQQVTLRCSSQSGHNTVSWYQQALGQGPQFIFQYYREEENGRGNFPPRFSGLQFPNYSSELNVNALELDDSALYLCASSSRDRGGYEQYFGPGTRLTVT.